This record looks at one T cell receptor beta chain sequence and its context. Time point reported: patch test 3, about 24 weeks after DPC sensitization. Treatment given: therapeutic diphenylcyclopropenone sensitization with weekly scalp DPC. The total RNA was obtained from whole blood that was not fractionated. The source of the sample is a study of human T cells and chemical hapten exposure. V trimming: 7 bases; J trimming: 4 bases; junction bases outside the gene matches: 4. The germline CDR1 and CDR2 sequences are MNHEY and SVGEGT. This CDR3 comprises 13 residues. TCRdb re-analysed the RACE reads in MiXCR, keeping a single row per CDR3 protein. Among tens of thousands of distinct CDR3 sequences listed, roughly 12% were seen once.

This TCR was recovered from a woman in her thirties or forties with alopecia areata. Some clones in this sample may be carry-over from other donors' samples. The chain carries TRBV6-2 or TRBV6-3 and TRBJ2-1, with 7 bases identical to TRBD2. Sequenced here: whole blood, sampled in connection with sensitization to the hapten diphenylcyclopropenone (DPC). The DNA for the CDR3 is TGTGCCAGCATTAGCGGGTCTTACAATGAGCAGTTCTTC. Translated: CASISGSYNEQFF.